Only a few counts were recorded for the clone carrying this T cell receptor (beta chain). Its antigen is not identified. TCRdb used MiXCR to reprocess the reads, holding one entry per CDR3 protein. This table has about 260,000 distinct CDR3 sequences, roughly 10% appearing once. This sample was taken from a study of T cell repertoires in cytomegalovirus infection. As for the study in general: Indications came from public TCR beta signatures; they pointed to CMV infection and to a matching HLA type.

Study results and limitations: The study found HLA-C-restricted CMV-specific TCR beta clonotypes dominating the ex vivo response. Summed frequency of shared TCR beta families picked out CMV carriers who also had the relevant HLA.

Sequencing was carried out using PBMCs. The clonotype comes from a human donor in good health (CMV status not recorded). Some clones in this sample may be carry-over from other donors' samples.

CDR3 sequence reads: CASSVEGSRETQYF. The DNA of the CDR3 is TGTGCCAGCAGTGTAGAGGGAAGCAGGGAGACCCAGTACTTC. This sequence joins TRBV2 and TRBJ2-5; weak D call: TRBD2 (5 bases). V lost 4 bases, J lost 5 bases, and 14 bases lay in between. Looked up from germline, CDR1 is SNHLY and CDR2 is FYNNEI. The CDR3 has 14 residues.